This T cell receptor beta chain was sequenced during a study of cytomegalovirus exposure and HLA in healthy donors. CDR1 and CDR2 (germline): MNHEY, SMNVEV (reference sequence). The germline V and J ends were trimmed by 5 bases and 2 bases, with 12 bases remaining between them. This CDR3 is built from 15 residues. Sequenced by immunoSEQ multiplex PCR; TCRdb stores in-frame clones only, minus some. The sample consists of 150,000 to 200,000 clones, approximately 84% of them appearing once. The V call is TRBV27, the J call TRBJ2-2; no clear D. This clonotype was sampled from a woman younger than 35 in good health and CMV-seropositive. Sequences were obtained from PBMCs. The CDR3 sequence: CASSPSEYNTGELFF. In nucleotides, the CDR3 is TGTGCCAGCAGTCCAAGCGAGTACAACACCGGGGAGCTGTTTTTT.